Listed here are 16 T cell receptor beta chains from one sample, sequenced in a study of beta chain features in type 1 diabetes. Whole-study findings and limits: People with Type 1 diabetes carried modestly yet significantly shorter TCRB CDR3s in all four CD4+ subsets.

The investigators reverse transcribed all of the isolated RNA, so they sequenced expressed TCRB transcripts. TCRdb keeps only in-frame clones here, not all; method: immunoSEQ multiplex PCR. The sample includes more than 100,000 clones, approximately 16% of them seen just once. These receptors' antigens are unknown. Sequenced material: central memory CD4+ T cells from blood. The receptors were sampled from a man aged 25 to 40 with type 1 diabetes.

The V gene is TRBV6-5, the J gene TRBJ2-7; TRBD1 matches 11 bases. Looked up from germline, CDR1 is MNHEY and CDR2 is SVGAGI. The CDR3 is made up of 15 amino acids. Trimming took 7 bases from V and 4 from J; bases not matched to a gene: 9. The CDR3 here is CASNKGQGAKYEQYF. The CDR3 DNA sequence: TGTGCCAGCAATAAAGGACAGGGGGCGAAGTACGAGCAGTACTTC.

There are many counts of this clone. The rearrangement links TRBV28 to TRBJ1-2; D might be TRBD1 (5 bases). Germline V gene sequence: CDR1 MDHEN, CDR2 SYDVKM. The CDR3 extends over 13 amino acids. V was shortened by 4 bases and J by 5 bases, with 11 bases between the two germline ends. The CDR3 DNA follows: TGTGCCAGCAGTTCATTTAGGGGATATGGCTACACCTTC. Protein sequence: CASSSFRGYGYTF.

The genes are TRBV9 and TRBJ2-7; no firm D call. Germline lookup yields CDR1 SGDLS and CDR2 YYNGEE. The CDR3 spans 15 residues. V gave up 0 bases and J gave up 3 bases, with 13 bases separating them. The CDR3 nucleotides read TGTGCCAGCAGCGTAGACCAAAAAGTTCACTACGAGCAGTACTTC. It codes for CASSVDQKVHYEQYF.

This rearrangement joins TRBV19 to TRBJ1-6; D is uncertain. Germline assignment: CDR1 LNHDA and CDR2 SQIVND (reference sequence). The CDR3 has 18 amino acids. Trimming removed 4 bases from V and 0 bases from J, with 16 bases in between. The CDR3 DNA reads TGTGCCAGTAGTAGGGAGGGCGGAGGGAGCTCCTATAATTCACCCCTCCACTTT. Protein sequence: CASSREGGGSSYNSPLHF.

The chain combines TRBV6-6 with TRBJ2-1; no reliable D call. Germline CDR1 reads MNHNY; CDR2 reads SVGAGI (reference sequence). V was clipped by 7 bases and J by 3 bases, with 19 bases between them. The CDR3 is made up of 16 amino acids. As DNA, the CDR3 is TGTGCCAGCAATATCGGGTCCCCCGATGGCTACAATGAGCAGTTCTTC. Translation: CASNIGSPDGYNEQFF.

This clone was recorded a few times. This chain joins TRBV7-2 and TRBJ2-3; TRBD2 aligns across 9 bases. Looked up from germline, CDR1 is SGHTA and CDR2 is FQGNSA. This CDR3 has 15 amino acids. V shed 6 bases and J 1 base; nucleotides not matched to a gene: 5. CDR3 region: CASRETSGGTDTQYF. The CDR3 DNA reads TGTGCCAGCAGAGAGACTAGCGGAGGCACAGATACGCAGTATTTT.

In this sample, this clone turned up many times. The V call is TRBV29-1, the J call TRBJ2-5, with D possibly TRBD2 on 5 matching bases. The length of the CDR3 is 13 residues. V lost 2 bases, J lost 4 bases, and 11 bases lay in between. Germline V gene data show CDR1 as SQVTM and CDR2 as ANQGSEA. CDR3 amino acids: CSVERSRGETQYF. In nucleotides, the CDR3 is TGCAGCGTTGAAAGGAGTCGGGGAGAGACCCAGTACTTC. Combining the CDR3 with reference TRBV29-1 and TRBJ2-5 gives the whole variable domain SAVISQKPSRDICQRGTSLTIQCQVDSQVTMMFWYRQQPGQSLTLIATANQGSEATYESGFVIDKFPISRPNLTFSTLTVSNMSPEDSSIYLCSVERSRGETQYFGPGTRLLVL.

This clone has more than one count but fewer than ten. The V call is TRBV7-8, the J call TRBJ1-1; D is ambiguous. Trimming pared 1 base from V and 1 base from J, leaving 7 bases between. This CDR3 is built from 14 residues. The germline V gene has CDR1 SGHVS and CDR2 FQNEAQ. The CDR3 spells CASSLVAGNTEAFF. In DNA, the CDR3 is TGTGCCAGCAGCTTAGTTGCCGGGAACACTGAAGCTTTCTTT.

The chain recombines TRBV30 with TRBJ1-2, with D possibly being TRBD1 (5 bases). V was pared by 0 bases and J by 3 bases, with 8 bases between. Germline CDR1 is GTSNPN and CDR2 is SVGIG (reference sequence). The CDR3 is 13 residues long. The CDR3 DNA reads TGTGCCTGGAGTGTACCAGGGCACTATGGCTACACCTTC. This codes for CAWSVPGHYGYTF.

The V call is TRBV29-1, the J call TRBJ2-2; D ambiguous. The V end was cut by 3 bases, the J end by 4 bases, with 12 bases between. The CDR3 has 14 amino acids. CDR1 and CDR2 (germline): SQVTM, ANQGSEA. As DNA, the CDR3 is TGCAGCGTTGATGTCTCACAGTCCACCGGGGAGCTGTTTTTT. This encodes CSVDVSQSTGELFF.

The CDR3 loop reads CASIGTRLNEQFF. The CDR3 DNA sequence: TGTGCCAGTATTGGGACACGGCTCAATGAGCAGTTCTTC. V and J are TRBV19 and TRBJ2-1, with D maybe TRBD1 (6 bases). V gave up 7 bases and J gave up 6 bases, with 13 bases separating them. Germline V gives CDR1 LNHDA, CDR2 SQIVND (reference sequence). The CDR3 is made up of 13 amino acids.

This clone was found a few times. The chain has TRBV5-1 and TRBJ1-6; 8 bases fit TRBD1. The V gene's germline CDR1 is SGHRS and CDR2 YFSETQ. The CDR3 is 14 amino acids. J gave up 8 bases and V 4 bases, and 5 bases lay outside the gene matches. CDR3 amino acids: CASSPGQEDSPLHF. The CDR3, as DNA: TGCGCCAGCAGCCCGGGACAGGAAGATTCACCCCTCCACTTT.

The rearrangement uses TRBV6-5 and TRBJ1-2; unclear D gene. V lost 8 bases and J 2 bases, leaving 6 bases between the germline ends. CDR3 length: 11 residues. CDR1 is MNHEY and CDR2 is SVGAGI in the germline V gene. The CDR3 DNA is TGTGCCAGCGGAGCGAACTATGGCTACACCTTC. It specifies CASGANYGYTF.

This sequence joins TRBV7-2 and TRBJ2-5; D unresolved. This CDR3 has 13 amino acids. The germline V gene encodes CDR1 SGHTA and CDR2 FQGNSA. V lost 1 base and J 3 bases, leaving 6 bases between the germline ends. The CDR3 here is CASSLGSEETQYF. Here the CDR3 DNA reads TGTGCCAGCAGCTTAGGGTCGGAAGAGACCCAGTACTTC.

The chain couples TRBV7-2 to TRBJ1-1; D remains unclear. V was clipped by 5 bases and J by 1 base, with 8 bases between them. The germline gives CDR1 SGHTA, CDR2 FQGNSA. The CDR3 sequence is 13 residues long. CDR3 in DNA: TGTGCCAGCAGCCGCGCAGGGAACACTGAAGCTTTCTTT. It codes for CASSRAGNTEAFF. Filled out from reference TRBV7-2 and TRBJ1-1, the complete variable domain reads GAGVSQSPSNKVTEKGKDVELRCDPISGHTALYWYRQSLGQGLEFLIYFQGNSAPDKSGLPSDRFSAERTGGSVSTLTIQRTQQEDSAVYLCASSRAGNTEAFFGQGTRLTVV.

This clone was recorded a few times. This sequence joins TRBV6-4 and TRBJ1-5, with D tentatively TRBD1 (5 bases). Germline lookup yields CDR1 MRHNA and CDR2 SNTAGT. This CDR3 has 17 amino acids. The ends were cut back, 4 bases at V and 1 base at J, with 17 bases in the middle. The CDR3 spells CASSGPGAKESNQPQHF. CDR3 bases: TGTGCCAGCAGTGGCCCCGGGGCAAAGGAGAGCAATCAGCCCCAGCATTTT.